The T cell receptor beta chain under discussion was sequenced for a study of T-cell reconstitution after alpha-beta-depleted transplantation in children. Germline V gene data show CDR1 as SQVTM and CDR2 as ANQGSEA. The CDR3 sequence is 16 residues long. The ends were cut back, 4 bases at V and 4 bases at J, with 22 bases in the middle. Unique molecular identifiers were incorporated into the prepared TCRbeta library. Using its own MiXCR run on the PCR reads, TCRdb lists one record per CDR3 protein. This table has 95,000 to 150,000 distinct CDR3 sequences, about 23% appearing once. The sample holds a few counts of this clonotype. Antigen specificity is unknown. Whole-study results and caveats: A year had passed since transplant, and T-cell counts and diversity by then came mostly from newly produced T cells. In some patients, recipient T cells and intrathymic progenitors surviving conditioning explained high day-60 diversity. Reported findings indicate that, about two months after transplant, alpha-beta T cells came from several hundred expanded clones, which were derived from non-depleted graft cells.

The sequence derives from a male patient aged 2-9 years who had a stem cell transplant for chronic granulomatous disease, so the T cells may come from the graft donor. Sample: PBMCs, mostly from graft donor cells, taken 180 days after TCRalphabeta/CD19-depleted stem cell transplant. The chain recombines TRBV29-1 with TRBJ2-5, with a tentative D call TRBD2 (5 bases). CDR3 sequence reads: CSVASLLRDRGETQYF. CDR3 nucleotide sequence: TGCAGCGTTGCCTCTCTACTTCGGGATCGGGGAGAGACCCAGTACTTC.